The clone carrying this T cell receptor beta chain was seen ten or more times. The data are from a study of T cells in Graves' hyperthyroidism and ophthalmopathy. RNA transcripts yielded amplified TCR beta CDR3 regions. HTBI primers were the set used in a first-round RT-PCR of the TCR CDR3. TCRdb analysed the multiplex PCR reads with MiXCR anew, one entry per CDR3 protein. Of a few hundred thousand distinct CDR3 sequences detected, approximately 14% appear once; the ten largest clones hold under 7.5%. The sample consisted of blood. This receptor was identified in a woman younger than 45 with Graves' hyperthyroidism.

Here the CDR3 DNA reads TGTGCCAGCAGCGGAGGACAGGCGAACACCGGGGAGCTGTTTTTT. Translating it yields CASSGGQANTGELFF. The chain is built from TRBV11-1 and TRBJ2-2, with TRBD1 identical over 7 bases. The CDR3 is 15 amino acids. The V gene end was trimmed by 5 bases and the J gene end by 0 bases; junction bases not matched to a gene: 3. The germline V gene encodes CDR1 SGHAT and CDR2 FQDESV (reference sequence).